The text below deals with one TCR beta chain. This clone was observed a few times. Its antigen is not yet known. There are no base qualities to consult, and no much larger clone falls within one base. This sample is drawn from a study of beta chain features in type 1 diabetes listed by TCRdb under 2018. For the study in its entirety: Patients and healthy donors did not differ in mean age, gender distribution, total cell number or subset yield. The study compared the TCRB repertoires of sorted circulating CD4+ T cell subsets in recently diagnosed type 1 diabetes patients with those in matched healthy donors. A total of approximately 100 million sorted cells were examined across all samples, and the number of cells per subset was strongly correlated with RNA yield. Regulatory and stem cell-like memory subsets were obtained from only 8 patients and about 8 healthy donors, while naive and central memory subsets were obtained from all 30 or so donors. What the study reported, not specific to this receptor: Because cDNA rather than genomic DNA was sequenced, highly expressing activated cells could have been over-represented, although no difference in activation and CD3 levels was found between groups. Only small numbers of individuals were included in the HLA sub-analyses, which left unresolved whether HLA type had any influence on TCRB rearrangement. At VDJ recombination sites, patients with type 1 diabetes made fewer insertions and deleted more nucleotides, a pattern implying thymic rearrangement abnormalities. Type 1 diabetes patients showed a moderate but significant shortening of TCRB CDR3 length in all four CD4+ subsets. Shorter templates might be favored by PCR, yet because patient and control samples were amplified and corrected together, any such skew would affect both groups equally. Naive, central memory and regulatory TCRB repertoires appeared more similar among patients than among healthy donors.

V is reduced by 0 bases and J by 13 bases, leaving a spacing of 20 bases between them. CDR3 length: 15 amino acids, cysteine to phenylalanine. Here the CDR3 DNA is all that survives: 45 bases in frame from base 1. The germline V gene supplies CDR1 SGHDT and CDR2 YYEEEE. From each donor, a single peripheral blood sample of about 116 mL on average was drawn into heparinised tubes. Using a panel that included CD45RO, CCR7, CD25, CD127, CD95 and CD27, naive, central memory, regulatory and stem cell-like memory CD4+ T cells were sorted on a BD FACSAria II. A purity above 95% was achieved for all sorted populations. PBMCs were isolated right away by Lymphoprep density gradient centrifugation and were stained directly, without culture. So that batch effects would be minimized, each experiment stained and sorted samples in pairs, pairing one healthy donor with one patient. All of the isolated RNA was reverse transcribed with the High Capacity cDNA Reverse Transcription Kit, so expressed TCRB transcripts were sequenced. Deep immunoSEQ sequencing was performed on naive, central memory and regulatory T cell samples, with an average of about 3.6 million total reads per sample. After sorted cells were lysed in RLT buffer, RNA was extracted with DNase-treated RNeasy Micro or Mini kits, with the choice depending on cell number. Each cell subset was processed separately to prevent cross-contamination, with patient and healthy donor samples processed together. The immunoSEQ multiplex PCR was used to amplify TCRB sequences from cDNA, generating 87-bp fragments that spanned the CDR3 region. Sequencing of the amplicons was performed on the Illumina HiSeq platform. The paper's data handling went like this. PCR bias was corrected computationally using synthetic template baselines, and reads within Hamming distance 2 were collapsed, with unmergeable singletons discarded. Reads were aligned against IMGT so that V, D and J genes, CDR3 length and insertions or deletions at six rearrangement sites could be assigned. Within each subset, clonotype counts were normalized to sorted cell number, and only after that were true diversity and Gini coefficients computed with the tcR R package. Repertoire sharing was quantified using the overlap coefficient calculated on TCRB nucleotide sequences. As stored in TCRdb, this immuneACCESS dataset retains in-frame rearrangements with V and J assigned. A fraction of the clones does not appear; measured against another copy, unresolved V genes explain less than half of the discrepancy, and the remainder lacks a known reason. V, J and clone size are those of that table, while D and trimming were read from the DNA. A total of about 290,000 clones appear in this sample, about 8% of them only once. The ten biggest clones cover 1% of the sample.

The sample consisted of central memory CD4+ T cells from blood. Here the chain combines TRBV5-6 and TRBJ2-1; the D match is possibly TRBD1 or TRBD2, with 5 bases aligned in each. The source of this sequence is a woman aged 18-29 years in good health. The CDR3 protein: CASSLVGQGPQVQFF. The bases are TGTGCCAGCAGCTTGGTCGGTCAGGGACCCCAAGTTCAGTTCTTC.